This TCR beta chain was retrieved from a study of spatial heterogeneity in lung cancer. TCRdb itself ran the 5' RACE reads through MiXCR, one entry per CDR3 protein. The data contain tens of thousands of distinct CDR3 sequences, 3.3% of them seen just once; the ten biggest clones take up more than 25%. Regarding time point: sample taken at primary tumor resection. Without sorting, whole RNA was sequenced from tumor, nontumor lung or frozen PBMC. The CDR3 covers 14 residues. The V gene's germline CDR1 is MDHEN and CDR2 SYDVKM. The V gene lost 8 bases and the J gene lost 0 bases, with 14 bases spanning the gap. By frequency in the sample, this clonotype is medium-sized.

The chain employs TRBV28 and TRBJ2-7; D not resolved. The material sequenced was PBMCs, taken at surgery. The source is a female donor with early-stage non-small cell lung cancer. The CDR3 DNA reads TGTGCCAGCCTCGGGCGGACCTCCTCCTACGAGCAGTACTTC. Translation gives CASLGRTSSYEQYF.